Sequencing of this T cell receptor beta chain was carried out in a study of T cell responses to AZD1222 COVID-19 vaccine. Study-level results: Reportedly, nearly half the spike-specific TCRs target unmutated variant regions. Distributed over spike, vaccine-associated CD4 TCRs predominated at 160-218 and 743-854. Once two AZD1222 doses were given, Spike-specific TCR breadth and depth went up.

A remark on this clone: Its matching antigen is unknown.

The data were produced by immunoSEQ multiplex PCR, yet TCRdb's version contains in-frame clones alone and is incomplete. Of some 150,000 clones listed, around 88% were seen once; the top ten hold under 3.5%. The sample was peripheral blood, taken on day 0 of MenACWY control vaccination. The TCR comes from an adult in good health.

This CDR3 reads CASTRVESEKLFF. Here the CDR3 DNA reads TGTGCCAGCACCAGGGTGGAAAGCGAAAAACTGTTTTTT. V gene TRBV6-6 combines with J gene TRBJ1-4, with D perhaps TRBD1 (5 bases). Trimming took 7 bases from V and 8 from J, leaving 14 bases between them. Germline CDR1 and CDR2: MNHNY and SVGAGI (reference sequence). The CDR3 contains 13 residues.